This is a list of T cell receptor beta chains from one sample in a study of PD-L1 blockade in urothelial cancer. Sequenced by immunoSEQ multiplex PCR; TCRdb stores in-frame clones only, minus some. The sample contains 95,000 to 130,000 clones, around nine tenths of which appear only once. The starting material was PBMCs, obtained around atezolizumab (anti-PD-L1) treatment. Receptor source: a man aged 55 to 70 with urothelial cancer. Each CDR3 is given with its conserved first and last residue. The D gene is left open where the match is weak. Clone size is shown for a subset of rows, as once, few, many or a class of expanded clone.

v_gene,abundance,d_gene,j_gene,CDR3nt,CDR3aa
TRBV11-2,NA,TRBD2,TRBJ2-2,TGTGCCAGCAGCTTGGGGCGCGGGGGAACGATCGGGGAGCTGTTTTTT,CASSLGRGGTIGELFF
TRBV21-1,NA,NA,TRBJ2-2,TGTGCCAGCAGCATTGGGACAGGGAACACCGGGGAGCTGTTTTTT,CASSIGTGNTGELFF
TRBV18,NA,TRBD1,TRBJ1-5,TGTGCCAGCTCACCAGGGGTACAGGGGGATCAGCCCCAGCATTTT,CASSPGVQGDQPQHF
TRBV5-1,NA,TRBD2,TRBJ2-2,TGCGCCAGCAGGTCGGGAGGGCACACCGGGGAGCTGTTTTTT,CASRSGGHTGELFF
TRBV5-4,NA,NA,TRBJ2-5,TGTGCCAGCAGCCCACAGGGACCTCAAGAGACCCAGTACTTC,CASSPQGPQETQYF
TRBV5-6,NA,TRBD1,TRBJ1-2,TGTGCCAGCAGCTTGCTCCCAGGGGGCGGGGGCTACACCTTC,CASSLLPGGGGYTF
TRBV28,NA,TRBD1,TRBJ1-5,TGTGCCAGCTCGAGAGGGGGGACAGCATCCGATCAGCCCCAGCATTTT,CASSRGGTASDQPQHF
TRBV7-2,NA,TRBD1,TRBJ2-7,TGTGCCAGCAGCCAAGGGGGCACGAGCTCCTACGAGCAGTACTTC,CASSQGGTSSYEQYF
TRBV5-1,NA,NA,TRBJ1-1,TGCGCCAGCAGCTTGGCCTCAGGCCCTGAAGCTTTCTTT,CASSLASGPEAFF
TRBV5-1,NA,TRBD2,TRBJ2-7,TGCGCCAGCAGCCTCAGCGGGACCACCTACGAGCAGTACTTC,CASSLSGTTYEQYF
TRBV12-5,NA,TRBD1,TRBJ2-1,TGTGCTAGTGGAGCCCCCGGACAGGGTGTGAATGAGCAGTTCTTC,CASGAPGQGVNEQFF
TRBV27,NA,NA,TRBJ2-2,TGTGCCAGCAGTTTACTGGCAGGGGTGGCCGGGGAGCTGTTTTTT,CASSLLAGVAGELFF
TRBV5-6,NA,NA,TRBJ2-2,TGTGCCAGCAGCCAACTAGGCCCGGGAACTAACACCGGGGAGCTGTTTTTT,CASSQLGPGTNTGELFF
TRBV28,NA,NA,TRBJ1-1,TGTGCCAGCAGTTCTCAGTGGGAAGCTTTCTTT,CASSSQWEAFF
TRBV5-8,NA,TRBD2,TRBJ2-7,TGTGCCAGCAGCTTGAGTGGCGGGGGATCCTACGAGCAGTACTTC,CASSLSGGGSYEQYF
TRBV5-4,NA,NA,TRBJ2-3,TGTGCCAGCAGCCTGAGCACAGATACGCAGTATTTT,CASSLSTDTQYF
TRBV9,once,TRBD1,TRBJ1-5,TGTGCCAGCAGCCCGAGTGACAGGGGAGGTAATCAGCCCCAGCATTTT,CASSPSDRGGNQPQHF
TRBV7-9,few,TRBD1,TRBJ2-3,TGTGCCAGCAGCGCTGGGCAGGGGGACGCAGATACGCAGTATTTT,CASSAGQGDADTQYF
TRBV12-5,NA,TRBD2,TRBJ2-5,TGTGCTAGTGGCCTACGGGCTAGCGGGGGCCCGGGGGGGGAGACCCAGTACTTC,CASGLRASGGPGGETQYF
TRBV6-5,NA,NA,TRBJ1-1,TGTGCCAGCAGTCCTTTTCGGGGGATACTAGCTTTCTTT,CASSPFRGILAFF
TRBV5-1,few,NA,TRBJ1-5,TGCGCCAGCAGCCTTGGACAACCTAATCAGCCCCAGCATTTT,CASSLGQPNQPQHF
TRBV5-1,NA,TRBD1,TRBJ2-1,TGCGCCAGCAGCTTGCTGGCAGGGGGCTTCAATGAGCAGTTCTTC,CASSLLAGGFNEQFF